This T cell receptor (beta chain) was captured by sequencing in a study of T cells in Graves' hyperthyroidism and ophthalmopathy. TCR beta CDR3 regions were amplified from RNA. TCR CDR3 regions were first amplified by RT-PCR with HTBI primers. A single record per CDR3 protein comes from TCRdb applying MiXCR to the multiplex PCR reads. The profile shows over 250,000 distinct CDR3 sequences, around 15% of them singletons. In this sample, this clonotype turned up many times. V lost 1 base and J 3 bases, leaving 10 bases between the germline ends. The CDR3 is made up of 14 amino acids. Germline CDR1 reads SGHTA; CDR2 reads FQGNSA.

Source material: blood. This TCR derives from a woman aged 55-70 years with Graves' ophthalmopathy. The chain is built from TRBV7-2 and TRBJ2-7, with a weak D call TRBD1 (6 bases). This chain's CDR3 is CASSLVRGGYEQYF. CDR3 DNA: TGTGCCAGCAGCTTAGTCAGGGGCGGCTACGAGCAGTACTTC.